The rows below give T cell receptor beta chains drawn from one sample of a study of cytomegalovirus exposure and HLA in healthy donors. Data came from immunoSEQ multiplex PCR; TCRdb stores just in-frame clones and leaves some out. The repertoire holds 150,000 or so clones, with 68% as singletons. The specimen was PBMCs. The receptors were gathered from a man younger than 40 in good health and CMV-seropositive. The CDR3 runs from the conserved cysteine through the conserved F or W. D genes are given only for firm matches. Clone size is shown for a subset of rows, as once, few, many or a class of expanded clone.

v_call	clone_size	d_call	j_call	cdr3_nt	cdr3_aa
TRBV6-5	few	-	TRBJ1-2	TGTGCCAGCAGTTCGGACACCTTCTATGGCTACACCTTC	CASSSDTFYGYTF
TRBV7-2	-	-	TRBJ2-3	TGTGCCAGCAGCTCCCTAGAACAAAGCACAGATACGCAGTATTTT	CASSSLEQSTDTQYF
TRBV18	few	TRBD2	TRBJ2-7	TGTGCCAGCTCACAGAGCGGGAGTGCGCCCTACGAGCAGTACTTC	CASSQSGSAPYEQYF
TRBV4-1	-	-	TRBJ2-5	TGCGCCAGCAGCCGTCTCTTGCGCGACCAAGAGACCCAGTACTTC	CASSRLLRDQETQYF
TRBV7-7	few	-	TRBJ2-1	TGTGCCAGCAGCTTAGGCCAGGGCAATGAGCAGTTCTTC	CASSLGQGNEQFF
TRBV1	-	-	TRBJ2-7	TGCACCAGCAGCCAAGATAGGCACGGTGTACTAGCGGGAGTCCACGAGCAGTACTTC	CTSSQDRHGVLAGVHEQYF
TRBV7-9	-	TRBD2	TRBJ2-2	TGTGCCAGCAGCTCGACCGGGACTAGCGAGTTGGGGGTGGTGTTTTTT	CASSSTGTSELGVVFF
TRBV27	-	TRBD1	TRBJ1-1	TGTGCCAGCAGCAACAGGGGTGAAGCTTTCTTT	CASSNRGEAFF
TRBV7-3	-	TRBD2	TRBJ2-1	TGTGCCAGCAGCAGGGCTAGCGGAGACAATGAGCAGTTCTTC	CASSRASGDNEQFF
TRBV28	few	-	TRBJ2-1	TGTGCCAGCACCCCACCGGGGGACCTAACCTACAATGAGCAGTTCTTC	CASTPPGDLTYNEQFF
TRBV6-6	-	TRBD1	TRBJ1-5	TGTGCCAGCAGTTACTCGAGTCAGGGGGATCAGCCCCAGCATTTT	CASSYSSQGDQPQHF
TRBV28	few	-	TRBJ2-1	TGTGCCAGCAGTTTGACTTTGGAATTCAATGAGCAGTTCTTC	CASSLTLEFNEQFF
TRBV6-5	-	TRBD1	TRBJ1-2	TGTGCCAGCTCCCGGACAGGAGACTATGGCTACACCTTC	CASSRTGDYGYTF
TRBV27	-	TRBD2	TRBJ2-1	TGTGCCACCAAACTAGACTCTAGCGGGCCTGACAATGAGCAGTTCTTC	CATKLDSSGPDNEQFF
TRBV6-6	few	-	TRBJ2-1	TGTGCCAGCAGTTACTCAGGGCTCCCCCGGGGCAATGAGCAGTTCTTC	CASSYSGLPRGNEQFF
TRBV6-1	-	TRBD1	TRBJ1-6	TGTGCCAGCAGTGTACGTTTTGGGACAGACTATTCACCCCTCCACTTT	CASSVRFGTDYSPLHF
TRBV6-5	-	-	TRBJ2-1	TGTGCCAGCAGTTATGATCTAGGGGGATACAATGAGCAGTTCTTC	CASSYDLGGYNEQFF
TRBV7-9	-	TRBD1	TRBJ1-1	TGTGCCAGCAGCTTCCGAGACAGGGGGCATCGGACTGAAGCTTTCTTT	CASSFRDRGHRTEAFF
TRBV23-1	-	-	TRBJ1-1	TGCGCCAGCAGTCAATCCATCCGGGGACAGAACACTGAAGCTTTCTTT	CASSQSIRGQNTEAFF
TRBV4-1	-	-	TRBJ2-5	TGCGCCAGCAGTCGAAGCGGGCGGGTAGGAGAGACCCAGTACTTC	CASSRSGRVGETQYF
TRBV28	-	-	TRBJ2-6	TGTGCCAGCAGTTCCGTTGAAACAGTTCCTTCAGTCTCTGGGGCCAACGTCCTGACTTTC	CASSSVETVPSVSGANVLTF
TRBV19	-	-	TRBJ1-2	TGTGCCAGTAGTTCGACCCCCGGGACAAACCTAGCTAACTATGGCTACACCTTC	CASSSTPGTNLANYGYTF
TRBV27	-	-	TRBJ2-1	TGTGCCAGCAGTTTATCGAAACAGCGGGTATACAATGAGCAGTTCTTC	CASSLSKQRVYNEQFF
TRBV5-1	-	TRBD1	TRBJ2-5	TGCGCCAGCAGCCAAGACAGGGGACGGGAGACCCAGTACTTC	CASSQDRGRETQYF
TRBV6-4	once	TRBD2	TRBJ2-1	TGTGCCAGCAGTGATAGCGGGAACCGGAATGAGCAGTTCTTC	CASSDSGNRNEQFF
TRBV7-6	-	-	TRBJ2-3	TGTGCCAGCAGCTTACAGGCGGGCGGGGGCACAGATACGCAGTATTTT	CASSLQAGGGTDTQYF
TRBV2	once	TRBD1	TRBJ2-5	TGTGCCAGCAGTGAAGCTTCAGGGGGTTTTGGAGAGACCCAGTACTTC	CASSEASGGFGETQYF
TRBV5-1	-	TRBD1	TRBJ2-3	TGCGCCAGCAGCACTACGACAGGGGAAGTAGATACGCAGTATTTT	CASSTTTGEVDTQYF
TRBV29-1	-	-	TRBJ2-7	TGCAGCGTTGTTCACGCTGACAGCTCCTACGAGCAGTACTTC	CSVVHADSSYEQYF
TRBV4-1	-	TRBD2	TRBJ2-3	TGCGCCAGCAGCCAGGGGACAGGACTAGCGGGTCAGGATACGCAGTATTTT	CASSQGTGLAGQDTQYF
TRBV7-9	-	-	TRBJ2-7	TGTGCCAGCTCCCGGAGCTCCTACGAGCAGTACTTC	CASSRSSYEQYF
TRBV27	-	TRBD2	TRBJ2-2	TGTGCCAGCAGTTTAACTAGCGGGAGTTTAACCGGGGAGCTGTTTTTT	CASSLTSGSLTGELFF
TRBV9	-	-	TRBJ2-7	TGTGCCAGCAGCGTAGCTTCAGGGGCACCCTACGAGCAGTACTTC	CASSVASGAPYEQYF
TRBV6-5	-	TRBD1	TRBJ1-2	TGTGCCAGCAGACCTCCTGGGACAGGGCCGTCCGGCTACACCTTC	CASRPPGTGPSGYTF
TRBV19	few	TRBD1	TRBJ1-1	TGTGCCACCTACCCCCAGGGGGGCACTGAAGCTTTCTTT	CATYPQGGTEAFF
TRBV18	-	-	TRBJ2-3	TGTGCCAGCTCACCACCAGGGGCGATCACAGATACGCAGTATTTT	CASSPPGAITDTQYF
TRBV15	-	-	TRBJ2-1	TGTGCCACCAGCATGGAGGAGGGCAGATGGTATCTCTTC	CATSMEEGRWYLF
TRBV6-6	-	-	TRBJ1-5	TGTGCCAGCAGTTACTACCGGGTCGGTCAGCCCCAGCATTTT	CASSYYRVGQPQHF
TRBV12-5	-	-	TRBJ1-5	TGTGCTAGTGGTTCCTCGACTCCAAGGGGTCAGCCCCAGCATTTT	CASGSSTPRGQPQHF
TRBV5-1	-	TRBD2	TRBJ2-5	TGCGCCAGCAGCCAGCTGACTAGCGGGAGTGGAGAGACCCAGTACTTC	CASSQLTSGSGETQYF
TRBV19	-	TRBD1	TRBJ1-1	TGTGCCAGTAGCCGACAGGGGAACACTGAAGCTTTCTTT	CASSRQGNTEAFF
TRBV11-2	-	TRBD2	TRBJ2-3	TGTGCCAGCAGCCCCCGGGGAGCGGGAGGGCCGTTAGATACGCAGTATTTT	CASSPRGAGGPLDTQYF
TRBV6-7	few	TRBD1	TRBJ2-2	TGTGCCAGCACCCGGACAGGGGGCAACAAACCGACTTTTGGGGAGCTGTTTTTT	CASTRTGGNKPTFGELFF
TRBV2	-	-	TRBJ2-7	TGTGCCAGCAGGGCCGACCGGACTCGGGCCTACGAGCAGTACTTC	CASRADRTRAYEQYF
TRBV4-1	-	-	TRBJ1-3	TGCGCCAGCAGCCAGGTCTGGCCCAGCTCTGGAAACACCATATATTTT	CASSQVWPSSGNTIYF
TRBV9	few	-	TRBJ2-7	TGTGCCAGCAGCAGTCGGGACTTGGAAAACGAGCAGTACTTC	CASSSRDLENEQYF
TRBV30	few	TRBD1	TRBJ1-1	TGTGCCTGGAGTGTACAGGGGATCTCTGAAGCTTTCTTT	CAWSVQGISEAFF